The 16 T cell receptor beta chains presented below share a single source sample, sequenced in a study of identical twins. TCRdb recomputed calls from the 5' RACE reads with MiXCR, one row per CDR3 protein. The sample includes approximately 530,000 distinct CDR3 sequences, approximately 20% of them seen just once. This same sample was also part of a study on yellow fever vaccine responses in identical twins.

The material sequenced was CD4+ T cells sorted from blood. These receptors all stem from a woman aged 18-29 years in good health.

The chain recombines TRBV24-1 with TRBJ2-1; D remains unclear. Germline CDR1 KGHDR, CDR2 SFDVKD. V was pared by 4 bases and J by 7 bases, with 7 bases between. This CDR3 region has 12 residues. CDR3 protein: CATSDKVNEQFF. For the CDR3, the DNA is TGTGCCACCAGTGACAAGGTGAATGAGCAGTTCTTC.

The rearrangement joins TRBV7-9 to TRBJ1-4; a weak D match, TRBD1 (5 bases). V lost 3 bases, J lost 6 bases, and 14 bases lay in between. CDR3 length: 15 amino acids. Germline V gene sequence: CDR1 SEHNR, CDR2 FQNEAQ (reference sequence). CDR3 nucleotide sequence: TGTGCCAGCAGCTTTCGGGGAGGGGCCGATGAAAAACTGTTTTTT. Residues: CASSFRGGADEKLFF.

This clonotype was detected once. The rearrangement links TRBV28 to TRBJ2-1, with D unclear. Germline CDR1 MDHEN, CDR2 SYDVKM. Trimming stripped 5 bases from V and 1 base from J, with 9 bases between. CDR3 length equals 14 residues. The CDR3: CASSPHQSYNEQFF. CDR3 coding DNA: TGTGCCAGCAGTCCACATCAATCCTACAATGAGCAGTTCTTC.

The chain joins TRBV5-1 to TRBJ2-3; D unresolved. The CDR3 runs to 15 residues. Trimming left V 0 bases short and J 5 bases short, with 13 bases between. Germline CDR1 SGHRS, CDR2 YFSETQ. CDR3 DNA sequence: TGCGCCAGCAGCTTGGCCGGTGGCGTCGGAGATACGCAGTATTTT. Its translation is CASSLAGGVGDTQYF.

This clonotype was seen a handful of times. The chain links TRBV12-3 or TRBV12-4 to TRBJ2-7; 9 nucleotides line up with TRBD1. After removal of 5 bases from V and 7 bases from J, the junction contained 6 bases not matched to a gene. The CDR3 covers 13 residues. The CDR3 loop is CASSKQGALEQYV. CDR3 nucleotides: TGTGCCAGCAGTAAACAGGGGGCGCTTGAGCAGTACGTC.

The rearrangement uses TRBV7-2 and TRBJ2-5, with 12 bases identical to TRBD2. Trimming at V came to 5 bases and at J to 2 bases, leaving 6 bases not matched to a gene. Germline assignment: CDR1 SGHTA and CDR2 FQGNSA. The CDR3 is 16 amino acids. CDR3 protein: CASSRWTSGIQETQYF. Here the CDR3 DNA reads TGTGCCAGCAGCCGATGGACTAGCGGGATTCAAGAGACCCAGTACTTC. The full variable domain, its missing parts supplied by reference TRBV7-2 and TRBJ2-5, is GAGVSQSPSNKVTEKGKDVELRCDPISGHTALYWYRQSLGQGLEFLIYFQGNSAPDKSGLPSDRFSAERTGGSVSTLTIQRTQQEDSAVYLCASSRWTSGIQETQYFGPGTRLLVL.

The sample holds a few counts of this clonotype. The chain joins TRBV12-3 or TRBV12-4 to TRBJ2-7; 9 nucleotides line up with TRBD1. Trimming removed 5 bases from V and 4 bases from J; junction bases left unmatched: 9. The CDR3 totals 15 residues. CDR3 amino acids: CASSARDREGYEQYF. In nucleotides, the CDR3 is TGTGCCAGCAGTGCCCGGGACAGGGAGGGTTACGAGCAGTACTTC.

This clonotype was observed many times. Written as DNA, the CDR3 is TGTGCCATCAGTGAGACAGGGCAGGAGAATTCACCCCTCCACTTT. This sequence encodes CAISETGQENSPLHF. V is TRBV10-3 and J is TRBJ1-6; D possibly corresponds to TRBD1 (6 bases). The V gene lost 2 bases and the J gene lost 7 bases, with 12 bases spanning the gap. Germline values: CDR1 ENHRY, CDR2 SYGVKD. The CDR3 has 15 amino acids.

The chain links TRBV20-1 to TRBJ2-1; TRBD2 agrees at 10 bases. Germline assignment: CDR1 DFQATT and CDR2 SNEGSKA (reference sequence). The CDR3 covers 14 residues. V gave up 6 bases and J gave up 9 bases; unmatched junction bases: 11. The CDR3: CSATPSGRTAEQFF. The CDR3 DNA sequence: TGCAGTGCAACACCTAGCGGGAGAACGGCTGAGCAGTTCTTC.

This clonotype occurred a few times. This sequence joins TRBV6-1 and TRBJ2-3; tentatively, D is TRBD1 (6 bases). This CDR3 is 15 amino acids long. The V gene's germline CDR1 is MNHNS and CDR2 SASEGT. V was shortened by 6 bases and J by 6 bases, with 19 bases between the two germline ends. This CDR3 is CASRKSGTPSDTQYF. The CDR3 DNA reads as TGTGCCAGCAGGAAATCAGGGACACCCTCGGATACGCAGTATTTT.

This clonotype was detected a few times. The rearrangement joins TRBV5-1 to TRBJ1-6, with D maybe TRBD1 (6 bases). The CDR3 sequence is 16 residues long. Trimming took off 0 bases at V and 6 bases at J, with 13 bases between the two ends. Germline lookup yields CDR1 SGHRS and CDR2 YFSETQ. In nucleotides, the CDR3 is TGCGCCAGCAGCTTGGTCGCAGGACAGACTAATTCACCCCTCCACTTT. Translation: CASSLVAGQTNSPLHF.

The chain employs TRBV6-5 and TRBJ1-5; D ambiguous. The germline V and J ends were trimmed by 4 bases and 2 bases, with 12 bases remaining between them. CDR1 is MNHEY, CDR2 SVGAGI, per germline. The CDR3 loop spans 15 amino acids. CDR3 DNA: TGTGCCAGCAGTTCCCTCCCTTGGGGCAATCAGCCCCAGCATTTT. It yields the protein CASSSLPWGNQPQHF.

The J gene is TRBJ1-5, the V gene TRBV19, with a weak D call TRBD1 (5 bases). The germline V gene encodes CDR1 LNHDA and CDR2 SQIVND (reference sequence). Between the trimmed V and J ends, which lost 5 bases and 4 bases, there was a span of 9 bases. The CDR3 has 13 amino acids. The CDR3 coding sequence is TGTGCCAGTAGTCCGACAGTTAATCAGCCCCAGCATTTT. Protein product: CASSPTVNQPQHF.

The V gene is TRBV6-1, the J gene TRBJ1-4, with TRBD1 matching over 7 bases. Germline loops: CDR1 MNHNS, CDR2 SASEGT. V lost 6 bases to trimming and J lost 3 bases; unmatched junction nucleotides: 4. The CDR3 runs 14 residues. This chain's CDR3 is CASSTGAANEKLFF. CDR3 DNA: TGTGCCAGCAGCACAGGGGCGGCTAATGAAAAACTGTTTTTT.

This clonotype was counted many times. The chain carries TRBV5-1 and TRBJ2-1, with TRBD1 matching 10 bases. J lost 6 bases, V lost 7 bases, and 10 bases had no gene match. The CDR3 spans 15 residues. The germline V gene encodes CDR1 SGHRS and CDR2 YFSETQ. This CDR3 reads CASRDRGQESNEQFF. The CDR3 coding sequence is TGCGCCAGCCGTGACAGGGGGCAAGAGAGCAATGAGCAGTTCTTC.

This clonotype was detected only a few times. V is TRBV5-1 and J is TRBJ2-1; tentative D call: TRBD2 (6 bases). V dropped 0 bases and J dropped 4 bases, with 20 bases sitting between them. The CDR3 is 18 residues long. The V gene's germline CDR1 is SGHRS and CDR2 YFSETQ. Here the CDR3 DNA reads TGCGCCAGCAGCTTGGGCAACCGGGGCGGGACGGTATACAATGAGCAGTTCTTC. Translating it yields CASSLGNRGGTVYNEQFF.